The 10 T cell receptor beta chains in this list originate from one sample, sequenced in a study of T cell repertoires in cytomegalovirus infection. TCRdb re-derived calls from the reads in MiXCR, one entry per CDR3 protein. The table records just under 550,000 distinct CDR3 sequences, more than 25% of them present only once. Source material: PBMCs. These receptor sequences come from a human donor in good health (CMV status not recorded). Some clones in this sample may be carry-over from other donors' samples.

The chain employs TRBV6-2 or TRBV6-3 and TRBJ2-1; D gene ambiguous. The CDR3 consists of 15 residues. The V gene's germline CDR1 is MNHEY and CDR2 SVGEGT. With 4 bases removed from V and 4 bases from J, the gap between germline ends came to 14 bases. This CDR3 is CASSWTPILYNEQFF. The CDR3 nucleotides are TGTGCCAGCAGTTGGACCCCGATCCTATACAATGAGCAGTTCTTC.

J is TRBJ2-2 and V is TRBV5-4; TRBD2 agrees at 12 bases. The CDR3 length is 19 residues. CDR1 and CDR2 (germline): SGHNT, YYREEE (reference sequence). V lost 0 bases and J lost 4; bases outside the gene matches: 10. CDR3 residues: CASSLDFLAGGPVTGELFF. CDR3 in DNA: TGTGCCAGCAGCTTGGATTTCCTAGCGGGAGGGCCGGTCACCGGGGAGCTGTTTTTT.

The chain carries TRBV19 and TRBJ2-3, with 7 bases identical to TRBD1. Unmatched junction bases numbered 16, after V lost 3 bases and J lost 4 bases. The CDR3 has 18 amino acids. Germline V lookup: CDR1 LNHDA, CDR2 SQIVND (reference sequence). CDR3 sequence (DNA): TGTGCCAGTAGTATGGCCCCACCTGACAGGGCAAGGGCAGATACGCAGTATTTT. Protein product: CASSMAPPDRARADTQYF.

The V call is TRBV12-3 or TRBV12-4, the J call TRBJ2-1, with D possibly matching TRBD2 (5 bases). V lost 9 bases, J lost 4 bases, and 13 bases lay in between. CDR3 length equals 13 residues. CDR3 amino acids: CASQTRGYNEQFF. CDR3 sequence (DNA): TGTGCCAGTCAAACACGGGGTTACAATGAGCAGTTCTTC.

The chain links TRBV6-5 to TRBJ1-1; 10 bases fit TRBD1. This CDR3 is 15 amino acids long. Trimming removed 0 bases from V and 4 bases from J; junction bases left unmatched: 2. CDR1 is MNHEY, CDR2 SVGAGI, per germline. Written as DNA, the CDR3 is TGTGCCAGCAGTTACTCGCGGACAGGGGGCACTGAAGCTTTCTTT. Its protein is CASSYSRTGGTEAFF.

As for this clonotype: Compared with germline, one end of the junction differs, possibly owing to a read error. The rearrangement uses TRBV7-7 and TRBJ2-1, with 13 bases lining up with TRBD2. This CDR3 contains 17 residues. The germline CDR1 and CDR2 sequences are SSHAT and FNYEAQ (reference sequence). The CDR3 DNA reads as TGTGCTAGCAGCTTAGCGCCCGGGACTAGCGGGGTCCATGAGCAGTTCTTC. Amino acid sequence: CASSLAPGTSGVHEQFF.

This clonotype was counted at least ten times. The chain employs TRBV7-8 and TRBJ2-7, with 10 nucleotides matching TRBD1. CDR1 and CDR2 (germline): SGHVS, FQNEAQ. The CDR3 runs to 14 residues. The V segment lost 5 bases and the J segment 7 bases; nucleotides outside the gene matches: 8. CDR3 nucleotide sequence: TGTGCCAGCAGCACCCCGACAGGGGGCGGAGAGCAGTACTTC. Translating gives CASSTPTGGGEQYF.

This chain joins TRBV11-2 and TRBJ2-7; D perhaps matches TRBD1 (5 bases). Germline V gives CDR1 SGHAT, CDR2 FQNNGV. This CDR3 has 12 residues. CDR3: CASSLDGAGWNV. CDR3 bases: TGTGCCAGCAGCTTAGATGGCGCAGGGTGGAACGTC.

The V gene is TRBV20-1, the J gene TRBJ1-3; D not certain. This CDR3 spans 14 amino acids. The germline V gene encodes CDR1 DFQATT and CDR2 SNEGSKA (reference sequence). V lost 6 bases and J 0 bases, leaving 12 bases between the germline ends. This CDR3 reads CSASRSASGNTIYF. As DNA, the CDR3 is TGCAGTGCCTCACGTTCTGCCTCTGGAAACACCATATATTTT.

The gene calls are TRBV7-2 and TRBJ2-2; no firm D call. Germline V gene sequence: CDR1 SGHTA, CDR2 FQGNSA. The CDR3 totals 13 residues. V lost 8 bases and J 2 bases, leaving 9 bases between the germline ends. CDR3 in DNA: TGTGCCAGCGGGCTAGGAAACACCGGGGAGCTGTTTTTT. Translation: CASGLGNTGELFF. The variable domain in full, with the rest retrieved from reference TRBV7-2 and TRBJ2-2, is GAGVSQSPSNKVTEKGKDVELRCDPISGHTALYWYRQSLGQGLEFLIYFQGNSAPDKSGLPSDRFSAERTGGSVSTLTIQRTQQEDSAVYLCASGLGNTGELFFGEGSRLTVL.